These 8 T cell receptor beta chains share one sample of origin, sequenced in a study of read filtering for tumor transcriptome and immune sequencing. This library used around 400 ng RNA and molecular barcoded adaptors spanning alpha/delta and beta/gamma chains. TCRdb re-called the reads through MiXCR, storing one row per CDR3 protein. The data hold fewer than 35,000 distinct CDR3 sequences, with about 18% observed a single time. The specimen was a population of CD138-negative cells sorted from bone marrow. All receptors come from a donor over 35 with multiple myeloma.

This clonotype occurred many times. The V gene is TRBV10-2, the J gene TRBJ2-5, with TRBD2 matching 12 bases. Germline lookup yields CDR1 WSHSY and CDR2 SAAADI. The V segment lost 4 bases and the J segment 3 bases; nucleotides outside the gene matches: 15. CDR3 length equals 19 residues. CDR3 nucleotides: TGCGCCAGCAGTGTAGCCGGGACTAGCGGGTTCAGGGGCGAAGAGACCCAGTACTTC. It translates to CASSVAGTSGFRGEETQYF.

As concerns this clonotype: At one boundary the junction diverges from the germline segment, which might be a read error. This chain links TRBV9 with TRBJ2-2, with unresolved D. Germline-derived CDR1 and CDR2 are SGDLS and YYNGEE. The CDR3 spans 14 residues. CDR3 DNA: TGCGCCAGCAGCATACGTCCGAACACCGGGGAGCTGTTTTTT. It specifies CASSIRPNTGELFF.

This clonotype occurred many times. J is TRBJ1-3 and V is TRBV7-9; the D gene is possibly TRBD1 (5 bases). CDR1 is SEHNR and CDR2 is FQNEAQ in the germline V gene (reference sequence). The CDR3 is made up of 18 amino acids. Trimming removed 2 bases from V and 7 bases from J, with 24 bases in between. The CDR3 coding sequence is TGTGCCAGCAGCTTATTTTTCTATGGGGGAGATGTAAGGAACACCATATATTTT. This encodes CASSLFFYGGDVRNTIYF.

This clonotype is termed medium-sized. V gene TRBV20-1 combines with J gene TRBJ2-1; 11 positions match TRBD2. Germline values: CDR1 DFQATT, CDR2 SNEGSKA (reference sequence). This CDR3 has 13 amino acids. J was trimmed by 12 bases and V by 3 bases; bases with no gene match: 7. CDR3 residues: CSASSGRGIGQFF. In DNA form, the CDR3 reads TGCAGTGCTAGTAGCGGGAGGGGTATTGGGCAGTTCTTC.

This clonotype has at least ten counts. The gene calls are TRBV29-1 and TRBJ2-1, with TRBD2 matching over 11 bases. This CDR3 is built from 14 residues. Germline loops: CDR1 SQVTM, CDR2 ANQGSEA. The ends lost 7 bases at V and 8 bases at J; junction bases unmatched: 10. CDR3 bases: TGCAGCGCCATACTAGCGGGAGTACCCGATGAGCAGTTCTTC. Translating it yields CSAILAGVPDEQFF.

This clonotype showed up many times. V gene TRBV20-1 combines with J gene TRBJ2-1, with TRBD2 identical over 13 bases. Per germline, CDR1 DFQATT and CDR2 SNEGSKA (reference sequence). V lost 6 bases, J lost 7 bases, and 6 bases stayed unmatched. The CDR3 spans 14 residues. Here the CDR3 reads CSAIGTSGMNEQFF. The CDR3 DNA follows: TGCAGTGCAATCGGGACTAGCGGGATGAATGAGCAGTTCTTC.

In DNA form, the CDR3 reads TGTGCCAGCTCACCACCCACAGGGGTAGAGACCCAGTACTTC. Residues: CASSPPTGVETQYF. This chain links TRBV18 with TRBJ2-5, with 7 bases identical to TRBD1. Germline CDR1 is KGHSH and CDR2 is LQKENI. The ends lost 0 bases at V and 4 bases at J; junction bases unmatched: 2. The CDR3 has 14 amino acids. The complete variable domain, with remaining parts taken from reference TRBV18 and TRBJ2-5, reads NAGVMQNPRHLVRRRGQEARLRCSPMKGHSHVYWYRQLPEEGLKFMVYLQKENIIDESGMPKERFSAEFPKEGPSILRIQQVVRGDSAAYFCASSPPTGVETQYFGPGTRLLVL.

This clonotype was seen ten or more times. The J gene is TRBJ2-3, the V gene TRBV20-1, with D possibly matching TRBD2 (5 bases). Between the trimmed V and J ends, which lost 3 bases and 1 base, there was a span of 8 bases. Germline V CDR1 and CDR2: DFQATT, SNEGSKA (reference sequence). This CDR3 has 13 residues. In DNA, the CDR3 is TGCAGTGCTAGGCGGGCCCGCACAGATACGCAGTATTTT. Translating gives CSARRARTDTQYF.